The rows below give T cell receptor beta chains drawn from one sample of a study of blood T cell repertoires in COVID-19. Using immunoSEQ multiplex PCR, the repertoire was profiled, and TCRdb retains in-frame clones only, with some absent. This sample has about 150,000 clones, with about 90% found just once. The sample comprised peripheral blood. The receptors shown here come from a man in his fifties or sixties with acute or convalescent COVID-19. CDR3s include the opening cysteine and the closing phenylalanine or tryptophan.

CDR3,V,J
CASSNRGTYEQYF,TRBV2,TRBJ2-7
CASSQADNEQFF,TRBV3-1/TRBV3-2,TRBJ2-1
CASRTAYGYTF,TRBV5-1,TRBJ1-2
CASAFSEDEQFF,TRBV18,TRBJ2-1
CASSYTGYTEAFF,TRBV6-2/TRBV6-3,TRBJ1-1
CASSYMGGTDTQYF,TRBV6-2/TRBV6-3,TRBJ2-3
CASSGTGNTIYF,TRBV9,TRBJ1-3
CASSEGAGEQYF,TRBV19,TRBJ2-7
CASTPTQVPQFF,TRBV19,TRBJ2-1
CASSFSRTSGKETQYF,TRBV5-5,TRBJ2-5
CASSLTRVTGNTIYF,TRBV11-2,TRBJ1-3
CAISEPTGGTYEQFF,TRBV10-3,TRBJ2-1
CASSPFQGDGQPQHF,TRBV7-2,TRBJ1-5
CASSHGSYPYNEQFF,TRBV18,TRBJ2-1
CASSLGSAGELFF,TRBV11-2,TRBJ2-2
CASGDGIVTEAFF,TRBV7-3,TRBJ1-1
CASRPFWGQDTEAFF,TRBV27,TRBJ1-1
CASSPPGTSGNEQFF,TRBV18,TRBJ2-1
CASSYQTGVNTEAFF,TRBV5-1,TRBJ1-1
CAIGLAGGNQQYF,TRBV10-3,TRBJ2-7
CASSVLADSYNEQFF,TRBV2,TRBJ2-1
CASSATGTSGYNEQFF,TRBV19,TRBJ2-1
CASSHFPGQGIALSAGGYETQYF,TRBV23-1,TRBJ2-5
CASSLFGGPNTEAFF,TRBV11-2,TRBJ1-1
CATSRDLGTYEQYF,TRBV15,TRBJ2-7
CASSITGLGAGKYNEQFF,TRBV19,TRBJ2-1
CSASADTQYF,TRBV20-1,TRBJ2-3
CASRSGRVPPYEQYF,TRBV13,TRBJ2-7
CASSPGGGIQYF,TRBV6-5,TRBJ2-4
CASSPDSYNEQFF,TRBV18,TRBJ2-1
CATEETDTQYF,TRBV24-1,TRBJ2-3
CASSTQTGAYSGNTIYF,TRBV2,TRBJ1-3
CATLESNYGYTF,TRBV28,TRBJ1-2
CASSFPFFVGQAEAFF,TRBV28,TRBJ1-1
CASSLDRGSAPLHF,TRBV5-6,TRBJ1-6
CASSVEGHILAEAFF,TRBV9,TRBJ1-1